The present T cell receptor (beta chain) was sequenced within a study of OX40 agonist ivuxolimab in advanced cancers. Whole-study context: The study enrolled dose-escalation patients with hepatocellular carcinoma, melanoma, renal cell or head and neck cancer. Those enrolled were 82.7% male, with a mean age of around 60 years and ages from about 20 to 79.

The study, taken as a whole, reports: At 0.1 to 3.0 mg/kg and by week 6, clonal expansion occurred in CD4+ and CD8+ blood T cells. No antigen was identified for the clonally expanded peripheral T cells.

Data came from immunoSEQ multiplex PCR; TCRdb stores just in-frame clones and leaves some out. Of tens of thousands of clones in the sample, roughly nine tenths were seen once. To note about this clone: What it binds is unknown.

The CDR3 has 15 amino acids. Trimming cost V 0 bases and J 2 bases; bases outside gene matches: 4. Looked up from germline, CDR1 is SGHRS and CDR2 is YFSETQ. The material was CD4+ or CD8+ T cells sorted from blood, obtained in a trial of the OX40 agonist ivuxolimab. The sequence derives from an adult with an advanced solid tumor such as melanoma, head and neck, liver or kidney cancer. The genes are TRBV5-1 and TRBJ1-1; 7 bases are a match to TRBD1. The CDR3 loop is CASSLEGQLNTEAFF. The CDR3 DNA reads as TGCGCCAGCAGCTTGGAGGGACAGCTCAACACTGAAGCTTTCTTT.